These T cell receptor beta chains were read from a single sample in a study of human T cells and chemical hapten exposure. Via MiXCR, TCRdb re-called the RACE reads, giving one row per CDR3 protein. The sample lists a few hundred thousand distinct CDR3 sequences, about 9.4% occurring once. The sequencing here drew on whole blood, taken in connection with sensitization to the hapten diphenylcyclopropenone (DPC). Receptors originate from a woman aged 40 to 55 with alopecia areata. Some clones in this sample may be carry-over from other donors' samples. The CDR3 runs from the conserved cysteine through the conserved F or W. Each record gives: CDR3 protein, J gene, V gene, D gene. D genes are given only for firm matches.

CDR3: CASSFNEGGELFF
J: TRBJ2-2
V: TRBV7-7
D: .

CDR3: CASSLGGLEQFF
J: TRBJ2-1
V: TRBV7-9
D: .

CDR3: CASSYGADPDTQYF
J: TRBJ2-3
V: TRBV6-2/TRBV6-3
D: .

CDR3: CASSPLGGEDEQYF
J: TRBJ2-7
V: TRBV5-6
D: TRBD2

CDR3: CASSEEPPGENTIYF
J: TRBJ1-3
V: TRBV2
D: .

CDR3: CASSLFNSGANVLTF
J: TRBJ2-6
V: TRBV27
D: .

CDR3: CSAPTGATDTQYF
J: TRBJ2-3
V: TRBV20-1
D: TRBD1

CDR3: CAISAGEGQPQHF
J: TRBJ1-5
V: TRBV10-3
D: .

CDR3: CASRLSSGRARNEQFF
J: TRBJ2-1
V: TRBV6-2/TRBV6-3
D: TRBD2

CDR3: CASRHGQGAYNEQFF
J: TRBJ2-1
V: TRBV5-5
D: TRBD1

CDR3: CASSKPGITVYF
J: TRBJ1-3
V: TRBV21-1
D: .

CDR3: CASSYPEETQYF
J: TRBJ2-5
V: TRBV6-2/TRBV6-3
D: .

CDR3: CASIPPGQRGPYEQYF
J: TRBJ2-7
V: TRBV6-1
D: .

CDR3: CASSQAPTVLSGILASNEQFF
J: TRBJ2-1
V: TRBV4-2
D: TRBD2

CDR3: CASSLFPRRPGEEETQYF
J: TRBJ2-5
V: TRBV28
D: .

CDR3: CASSYHQDYNEQFF
J: TRBJ2-1
V: TRBV6-2/TRBV6-3
D: .

CDR3: CASSLAGLAHGETQYF
J: TRBJ2-5
V: TRBV7-2
D: .

CDR3: CSAPLWERLRGYNEQFF
J: TRBJ2-1
V: TRBV20-1
D: TRBD2

CDR3: CAITEAPTYNEQFF
J: TRBJ2-1
V: TRBV10-3
D: .

CDR3: CASSSSDRKNTGELFF
J: TRBJ2-2
V: TRBV28
D: .

CDR3: CATRQGGHEQYF
J: TRBJ2-7
V: TRBV19
D: .

CDR3: CSASPGASYGYTF
J: TRBJ1-2
V: TRBV20-1
D: .

CDR3: CASSPTGGNIYNEQFF
J: TRBJ2-1
V: TRBV7-3
D: TRBD1